This TCR beta chain stems from a study of blood T cell repertoires in COVID-19. Study-level information: Both acute and convalescent COVID-19 samples were obtained from the United States, Italy and Spain. The analysed material was cDNA or gDNA that came from T cells, B-cell-depleted T cells, or PBMCs.

Patients of the Seattle cohort, enrolled during active infection, were followed longitudinally. As processed by the authors: Reference gene primer amplification gave estimated nucleated cell counts. Assay used: immunoSEQ multiplex PCR; TCRdb lists only in-frame clones, some missing. The V and J calls and clone size come from that table; D and trimming were worked out from the DNA. The sample carries about 150,000 clones, approximately 86% recorded once. The CDR3 has 18 residues. CDR1 and CDR2 (germline): KGHDR, SFDVKD. J was trimmed by 4 bases and V by 1 base; bases with no gene match: 10. Sequenced material: peripheral blood. The V gene is TRBV24-1, the J gene TRBJ2-1; 9 bases match TRBD2. The sequence was obtained from a man aged 60-69 years with COVID-19, enrolled during active disease. DNA for the CDR3: TGTGCCACCAGTGATTTAAGGAAGACTAGCGGAGATTACAATGAGCAGTTCTTC. Protein sequence: CATSDLRKTSGDYNEQFF.